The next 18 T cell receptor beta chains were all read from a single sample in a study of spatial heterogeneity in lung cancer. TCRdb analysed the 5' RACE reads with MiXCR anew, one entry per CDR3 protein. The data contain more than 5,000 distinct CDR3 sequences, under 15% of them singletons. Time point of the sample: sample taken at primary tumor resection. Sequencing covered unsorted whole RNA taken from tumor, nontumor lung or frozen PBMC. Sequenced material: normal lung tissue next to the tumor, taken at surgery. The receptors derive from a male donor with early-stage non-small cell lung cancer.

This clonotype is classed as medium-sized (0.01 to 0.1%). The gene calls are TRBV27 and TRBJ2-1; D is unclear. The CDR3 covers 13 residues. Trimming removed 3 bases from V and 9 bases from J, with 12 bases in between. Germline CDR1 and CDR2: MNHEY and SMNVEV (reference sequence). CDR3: CASSFQQFGEQFF. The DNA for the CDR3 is TGTGCCAGCAGTTTTCAGCAGTTCGGTGAGCAGTTCTTC.

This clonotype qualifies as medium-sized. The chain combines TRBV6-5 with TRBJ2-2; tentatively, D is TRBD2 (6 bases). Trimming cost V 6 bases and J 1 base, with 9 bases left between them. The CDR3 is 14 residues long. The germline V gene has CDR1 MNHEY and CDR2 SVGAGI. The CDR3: CASRVSGNTGELFF. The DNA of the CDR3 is TGTGCCAGCAGGGTTAGCGGGAACACCGGGGAGCTGTTTTTT.

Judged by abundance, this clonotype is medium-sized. DNA for the CDR3: TGTGCCAGCAGCGTAGGAGGGGACACCTCCAATGAGCAGTTCTTC. Residues: CASSVGGDTSNEQFF. The chain carries TRBV9 and TRBJ2-1; tentatively, D is TRBD1 (6 bases). Trimming took 0 bases from V and 6 from J, leaving 13 bases between them. Germline lookup yields CDR1 SGDLS and CDR2 YYNGEE. The CDR3 extends over 15 amino acids.

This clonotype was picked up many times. CDR3 amino acids: CASRPGQGWTEAFF. The DNA for the CDR3 is TGTGCCAGCAGACCCGGACAGGGATGGACTGAAGCTTTCTTT. The V and J genes are TRBV6-5 and TRBJ1-1; 8 bases line up with TRBD1. Germline CDR1 MNHEY, CDR2 SVGAGI. The trim removed 6 bases at V and 5 bases at J, leaving 8 bases unmatched. This CDR3 spans 14 amino acids.

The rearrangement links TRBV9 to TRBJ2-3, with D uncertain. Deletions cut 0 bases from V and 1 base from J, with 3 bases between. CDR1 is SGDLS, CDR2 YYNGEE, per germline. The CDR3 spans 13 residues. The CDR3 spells CASSVVGTDTQYF. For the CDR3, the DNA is TGTGCCAGCAGCGTAGTGGGCACAGATACGCAGTATTTT.

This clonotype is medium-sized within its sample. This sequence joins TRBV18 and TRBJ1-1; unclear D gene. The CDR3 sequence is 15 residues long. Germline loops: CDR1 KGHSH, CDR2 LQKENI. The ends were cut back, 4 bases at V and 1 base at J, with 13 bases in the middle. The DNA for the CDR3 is TGTGCCAGCTCACTCAAAAGACCAGAGAACACTGAAGCTTTCTTT. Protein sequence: CASSLKRPENTEAFF.

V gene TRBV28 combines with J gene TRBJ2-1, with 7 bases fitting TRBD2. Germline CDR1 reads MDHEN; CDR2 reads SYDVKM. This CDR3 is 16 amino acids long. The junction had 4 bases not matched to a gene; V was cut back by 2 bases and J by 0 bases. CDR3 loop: CASSLIGGSSYNEQFF. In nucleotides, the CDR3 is TGTGCCAGCAGTTTAATCGGCGGGAGCTCCTACAATGAGCAGTTCTTC.

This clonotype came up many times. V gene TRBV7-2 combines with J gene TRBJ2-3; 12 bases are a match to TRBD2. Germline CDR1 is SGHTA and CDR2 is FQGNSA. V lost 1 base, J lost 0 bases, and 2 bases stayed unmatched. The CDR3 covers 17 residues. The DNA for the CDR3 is TGTGCCAGCAGCTTAGATGGACTAGCGGGAAGCACAGATACGCAGTATTTT. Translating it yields CASSLDGLAGSTDTQYF.

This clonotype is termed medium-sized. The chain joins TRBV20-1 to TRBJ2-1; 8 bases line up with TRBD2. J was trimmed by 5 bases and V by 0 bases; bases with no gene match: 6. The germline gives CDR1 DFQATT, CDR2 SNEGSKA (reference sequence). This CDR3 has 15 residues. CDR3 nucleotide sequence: TGCAGTGCTAGAGATTCCAGCGGGAGTGACAATGAGCAGTTCTTC. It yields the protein CSARDSSGSDNEQFF.

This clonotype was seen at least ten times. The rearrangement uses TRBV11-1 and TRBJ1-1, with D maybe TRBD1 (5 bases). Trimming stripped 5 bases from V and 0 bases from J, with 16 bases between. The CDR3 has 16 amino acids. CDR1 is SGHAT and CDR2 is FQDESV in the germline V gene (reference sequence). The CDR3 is CASSPGTGLLNTEAFF. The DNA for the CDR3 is TGTGCCAGCAGCCCAGGAACGGGACTCTTGAACACTGAAGCTTTCTTT.

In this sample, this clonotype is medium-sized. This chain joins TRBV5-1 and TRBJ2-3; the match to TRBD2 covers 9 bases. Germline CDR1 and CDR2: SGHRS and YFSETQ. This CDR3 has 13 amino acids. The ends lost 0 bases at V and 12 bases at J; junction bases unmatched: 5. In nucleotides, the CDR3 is TGCGCCAGCAGCTTGGATGCTAGCGGGACACAGTATTTT. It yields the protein CASSLDASGTQYF. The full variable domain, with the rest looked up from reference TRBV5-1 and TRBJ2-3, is KAGVTQTPRYLIKTRGQQVTLSCSPISGHRSVSWYQQTPGQGLQFLFEYFSETQRNKGNFPGRFSGRQFSNSRSEMNVSTLELGDSALYLCASSLDASGTQYFGPGTRLTVL.

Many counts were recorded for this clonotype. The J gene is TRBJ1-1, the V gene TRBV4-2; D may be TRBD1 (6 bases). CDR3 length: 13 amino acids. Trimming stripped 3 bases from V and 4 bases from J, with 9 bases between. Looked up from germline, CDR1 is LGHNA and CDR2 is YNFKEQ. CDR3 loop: CASSQDSVTEAFF. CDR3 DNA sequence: TGTGCCAGCAGCCAGGACAGCGTCACTGAAGCTTTCTTT.

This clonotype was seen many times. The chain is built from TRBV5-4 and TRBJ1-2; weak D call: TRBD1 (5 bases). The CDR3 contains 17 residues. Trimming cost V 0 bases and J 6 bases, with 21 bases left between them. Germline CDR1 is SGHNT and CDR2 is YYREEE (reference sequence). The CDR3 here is CASSLGQGIENAHGYTF. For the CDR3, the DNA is TGTGCCAGCAGCTTGGGGCAGGGAATCGAGAATGCCCATGGCTACACCTTC.

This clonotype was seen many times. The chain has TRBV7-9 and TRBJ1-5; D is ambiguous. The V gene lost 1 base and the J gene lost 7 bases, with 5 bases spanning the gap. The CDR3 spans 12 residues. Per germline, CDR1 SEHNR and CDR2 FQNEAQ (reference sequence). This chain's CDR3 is CASSLGTQPQHF. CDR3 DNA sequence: TGTGCCAGCAGCTTAGGAACCCAGCCCCAGCATTTT.

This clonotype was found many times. CDR3 in amino acids: CASREPGLEAFF. CDR3 nucleotide sequence: TGTGCCAGCAGAGAACCGGGGCTTGAAGCTTTCTTT. The chain has TRBV2 and TRBJ1-1, with D possibly TRBD1 on 5 matching bases. The germline V gene encodes CDR1 SNHLY and CDR2 FYNNEI. V was shortened by 6 bases and J by 7 bases, with 12 bases between the two germline ends. The CDR3 is made up of 12 amino acids.

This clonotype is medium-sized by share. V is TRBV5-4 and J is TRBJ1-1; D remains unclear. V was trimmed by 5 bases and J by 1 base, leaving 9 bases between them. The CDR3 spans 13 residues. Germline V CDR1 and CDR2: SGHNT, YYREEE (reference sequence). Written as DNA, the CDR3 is TGTGCCAGCAGGAGAGGGCAGAACACTGAAGCTTTCTTT. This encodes CASRRGQNTEAFF.

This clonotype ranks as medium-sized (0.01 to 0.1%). CDR3 sequence (DNA): TGTGCCAGCAGCCCAGGGGACAACTATGGCTACACCTTC. It specifies CASSPGDNYGYTF. This chain connects TRBV7-6 to TRBJ1-2, with D perhaps TRBD1 (6 bases). The CDR3 is made up of 13 amino acids. V lost 5 bases to trimming and J lost 2 bases, with 9 bases between them. CDR1 and CDR2 (germline): SGHVS, FNYEAQ.

Here the CDR3 DNA reads TGTGCCAGCAGTTTGGCTGGGTTATCTGGCTACACCTTC. Encoded protein: CASSLAGLSGYTF. The chain recombines TRBV12-3 or TRBV12-4 with TRBJ1-2; no firm D call. V lost 3 bases and J lost 7, with 12 bases in between. CDR3 length: 13 residues.